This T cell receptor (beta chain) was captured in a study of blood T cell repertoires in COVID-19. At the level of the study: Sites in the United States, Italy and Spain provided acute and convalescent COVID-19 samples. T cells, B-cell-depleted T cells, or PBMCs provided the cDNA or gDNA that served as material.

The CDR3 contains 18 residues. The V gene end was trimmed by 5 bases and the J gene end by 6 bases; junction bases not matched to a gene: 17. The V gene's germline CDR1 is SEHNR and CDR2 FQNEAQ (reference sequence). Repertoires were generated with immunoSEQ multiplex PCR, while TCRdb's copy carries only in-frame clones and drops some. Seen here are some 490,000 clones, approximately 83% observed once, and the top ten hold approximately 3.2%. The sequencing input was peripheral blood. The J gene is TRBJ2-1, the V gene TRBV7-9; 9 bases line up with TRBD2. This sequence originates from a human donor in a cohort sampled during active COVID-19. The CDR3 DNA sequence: TGTGCCAGCAGCCCCAAGGCGCGAGTAGCGGGAGTCCGCAATGAGCAGTTCTTC. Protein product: CASSPKARVAGVRNEQFF.